The 21 T cell receptor beta chains given below trace back to one sample, sequenced in a study of blood T cells in healthy people across ages. With a J-beta primer mix and a sample-barcoded 5' primer, a second PCR ran about 7 to 12 cycles. TCRdb recomputed calls from the 5' RACE reads with MiXCR, one row per CDR3 protein. Of some 710,000 distinct CDR3 sequences in the sample, 46% were seen once. Sequenced material: blood. The receptors were gathered from an elderly man in good health.

This clonotype was seen a handful of times. The chain is built from TRBV20-1 and TRBJ2-3, with D unresolved. Trimming stripped 3 bases from V and 6 bases from J, with 10 bases between. This CDR3 comprises 12 residues. The V gene's germline CDR1 is DFQATT and CDR2 SNEGSKA (reference sequence). The CDR3 nucleotides read TGCAGTGCTAGGACTCCCGGGGATACGCAGTATTTT. It encodes CSARTPGDTQYF.

Concerning this clonotype: Germline and junction disagree at one end, which may indicate a read error. This chain uses TRBV3-1 with TRBJ2-1; 11 nucleotides align to TRBD2. Germline V gene data show CDR1 as LGHDT and CDR2 as YNNKEL (reference sequence). This CDR3 is built from 16 residues. The CDR3 reads CVSSQISGREPNEQFF. The CDR3 nucleotides read TGTGTCAGCAGCCAGATTAGCGGGAGGGAACCCAATGAGCAGTTCTTC.

On this clonotype: Sequence at one end of the junction differs from germline and may be a read error. The rearrangement joins TRBV7-6 to TRBJ2-5, with TRBD1 matching over 9 bases. Germline CDR1 SGHVS, CDR2 FNYEAQ. This CDR3 region has 15 residues. In DNA, the CDR3 is TGTGCTAGCAGCTTAGATCTCGGACAGGGGGAGACCCAGTACTTC. Its protein is CASSLDLGQGETQYF.

A few counts support this clonotype. V gene TRBV29-1 combines with J gene TRBJ2-6; the match to TRBD1 covers 7 bases. The V and J ends lost 2 bases and 0 bases, in that order; junction bases with no gene match: 4. There are 16 residues in the CDR3. Germline assignment: CDR1 SQVTM and CDR2 ANQGSEA. The CDR3 region is CSVERTGGSGANVLTF. The CDR3 nucleotides are TGCAGCGTTGAAAGGACAGGAGGCTCTGGGGCCAACGTCCTGACTTTC.

In this sample, this clonotype turned up a few times. This chain links TRBV5-1 with TRBJ1-1; D gene unclear. Trimming left V 4 bases short and J 4 bases short, with 11 bases between. Germline-derived CDR1 and CDR2 are SGHRS and YFSETQ. CDR3 length: 13 amino acids. The CDR3 sequence is CASSRDVTTEAFF. For the CDR3, the DNA is TGCGCCAGCAGCCGAGACGTGACCACTGAAGCTTTCTTT. Together with reference TRBV5-1 and TRBJ1-1, the CDR3 gives the full variable domain: KAGVTQTPRYLIKTRGQQVTLSCSPISGHRSVSWYQQTPGQGLQFLFEYFSETQRNKGNFPGRFSGRQFSNSRSEMNVSTLELGDSALYLCASSRDVTTEAFFGQGTRLTVV.

The V and J genes are TRBV20-1 and TRBJ2-7, with D possibly TRBD1 on 6 matching bases. The DNA matches TRBJ2-5 better at its end, which makes the J call doubtful. CDR3 length equals 17 residues. The germline V gene encodes CDR1 DFQATT and CDR2 SNEGSKA (reference sequence). CDR3 loop: CSARGYMGPGDQETQYF. CDR3 bases: TGCAGTGCTAGAGGCTACATGGGGCCAGGGGACCAAGAGACCCAGTACTTC.

This clonotype was seen more than once but under ten times. V and J are TRBV24-1 and TRBJ2-6; TRBD2 is a possible D gene (5 bases). CDR1 is KGHDR, CDR2 SFDVKD, per germline. This CDR3 is 16 amino acids long. The ends were cut back, 5 bases at V and 4 bases at J, with 14 bases in the middle. The CDR3 protein is CATSVDTRGGANVLTF. CDR3 sequence (DNA): TGTGCCACCAGTGTGGATACCCGAGGGGGGGCCAACGTCCTGACTTTC.

This chain uses TRBV20-1 with TRBJ1-2; 9 positions agree with TRBD1. This CDR3 contains 14 residues. CDR1 and CDR2 (germline): DFQATT, SNEGSKA (reference sequence). V shed 5 bases and J 2 bases; nucleotides not matched to a gene: 6. The CDR3 loop reads CSALDRGLNYGYTF. Written as DNA, the CDR3 is TGCAGTGCTCTGGACAGGGGCCTCAACTATGGCTACACCTTC.

This chain links TRBV10-3 with TRBJ2-7, with D possibly called TRBD1 or TRBD2 (5 bases each). Germline loops: CDR1 ENHRY, CDR2 SYGVKD. Trimming left V 7 bases short and J 0 bases short, with 10 bases between. The CDR3 runs 13 residues. The chain's CDR3 is CAITAGSSYEQYF. The CDR3 DNA is TGTGCCATCACAGCAGGGAGCTCCTACGAGCAGTACTTC.

Many counts were recorded for this clonotype. The gene calls are TRBV7-2 and TRBJ2-6, with D hard to call. V was trimmed by 2 bases and J by 1 base, leaving 3 bases between them. The CDR3 consists of 14 residues. Germline lookup yields CDR1 SGHTA and CDR2 FQGNSA. CDR3 residues: CASSLRSGANVLTF. In DNA form, the CDR3 reads TGTGCCAGCAGCTTAAGGTCTGGGGCCAACGTCCTGACTTTC.

This chain links TRBV28 with TRBJ2-7, with TRBD1 identical over 8 bases. From germline, CDR1 is MDHEN and CDR2 SYDVKM. The V gene end was trimmed by 5 bases and the J gene end by 3 bases; junction bases not matched to a gene: 9. The CDR3 sequence is 15 residues long. The CDR3 spells CASSPAFGQGYEQYF. In DNA form, the CDR3 reads TGTGCCAGCAGTCCAGCCTTTGGACAGGGCTACGAGCAGTACTTC.

This sequence joins TRBV7-2 and TRBJ1-5, with 7 bases lining up with TRBD1. There are 15 residues in the CDR3. CDR1 is SGHTA and CDR2 is FQGNSA in the germline V gene. V lost 2 bases to trimming and J lost 0 bases; unmatched junction nucleotides: 1. The CDR3 DNA reads as TGTGCCAGCAGCTTACAGGGGGATAGCAATCAGCCCCAGCATTTT. Residues: CASSLQGDSNQPQHF.

This clonotype occurred a few times. V and J are TRBV7-2 and TRBJ1-4; unclear D gene. The CDR3 contains 13 residues. Trimming cost V 0 bases and J 6 bases, with 5 bases left between them. The germline V gene encodes CDR1 SGHTA and CDR2 FQGNSA. This CDR3 reads CASSLAWDEKLFF. CDR3 in DNA: TGTGCCAGCAGCTTAGCTTGGGATGAAAAACTGTTTTTT.

The chain has TRBV29-1 and TRBJ2-3; TRBD1 might be the D (5 bases). The germline CDR1 and CDR2 sequences are SQVTM and ANQGSEA. The length of the CDR3 is 14 residues. The CDR3 sequence: CSDQQDTSTDTQYF. CDR3 in DNA: TGCAGTGACCAACAGGACACTAGCACAGATACGCAGTATTTT.

The chain employs TRBV6-2 or TRBV6-3 and TRBJ2-1; no reliable D call. V was clipped by 5 bases and J by 0 bases, with 11 bases between them. This CDR3 region has 15 residues. The germline V gene encodes CDR1 MNHEY and CDR2 SVGEGT. The CDR3 DNA follows: TGTGCCAGCAGTACGGACCCGAGCTCCTACAATGAGCAGTTCTTC. Amino acid sequence: CASSTDPSSYNEQFF.

V usage is TRBV2 and J usage is TRBJ2-1, with 12 bases identical to TRBD2. Germline CDR1 reads SNHLY; CDR2 reads FYNNEI. CDR3 size: 13 residues. J lost 8 bases, V lost 8 bases, and 4 bases had no gene match. CDR3 amino acids: CASLGLAGYEQFF. In nucleotides, the CDR3 is TGTGCCAGCCTTGGACTAGCGGGATATGAGCAGTTCTTC.

The chain carries TRBV29-1 and TRBJ1-2; TRBD1 might be the D (5 bases). V was shortened by 7 bases and J by 5 bases, with 17 bases between the two germline ends. The CDR3 extends over 13 amino acids. In germline, CDR1 is SQVTM, CDR2 ANQGSEA. In DNA form, the CDR3 reads TGCAGCGCCCGATATGGGACCGGGTATGGCTACACCTTC. Its translation: CSARYGTGYGYTF.

As for this clonotype: A much larger clone lies one base from this, so it may be a read error. The chain recombines TRBV24-1 with TRBJ2-5; the match to TRBD1 covers 10 bases. The J call may be faulty, since TRBJ2-1 better matches the DNA end. The CDR3 runs to 16 residues. Germline V gene sequence: CDR1 KGHDR, CDR2 SFDVKD. Here the CDR3 reads CATSDPGQGSQETQFF. In DNA, the CDR3 is TGTGCCACCAGTGATCCGGGACAGGGGTCTCAAGAGACCCAGTTCTTC.

This clonotype was counted a few times. V gene TRBV5-1 combines with J gene TRBJ2-1; TRBD2 agrees at 15 bases. CDR1 and CDR2 (germline): SGHRS, YFSETQ. The CDR3 totals 14 residues. The ends lost 7 bases at V and 7 bases at J; junction bases unmatched: 3. The CDR3 DNA reads TGCGCCAGCGGACTAGCGGGAGGGGGGAATGAGCAGTTCTTC. Protein: CASGLAGGGNEQFF.

Details on this clonotype: A much larger clone is a single base away; this may be a read error. The rearrangement uses TRBV10-3 and TRBJ2-5, with D possibly TRBD1 on 6 matching bases. Germline V gene data show CDR1 as ENHRY and CDR2 as SYGVKD. V shed 0 bases and J shed 11 bases, with 16 bases lying between them. This CDR3 comprises 14 residues. The CDR3 DNA reads as TGTGCCATCAGTGAGTCGGGCCAGGGGCTTGAGCAGTACTTC. Its protein product is CAISESGQGLEQYF.

This chain uses TRBV7-9 with TRBJ2-7; 8 bases line up with TRBD2. The J call is in doubt because the DNA end fits TRBJ2-5 better. Germline V gene data show CDR1 as SEHNR and CDR2 as FQNEAQ (reference sequence). The length of the CDR3 is 16 residues. The CDR3 reads CASSLDLAGGSETQYF. The CDR3 DNA is TGTGCCAGCAGCTTAGACTTGGCGGGAGGTTCAGAGACCCAGTACTTC.